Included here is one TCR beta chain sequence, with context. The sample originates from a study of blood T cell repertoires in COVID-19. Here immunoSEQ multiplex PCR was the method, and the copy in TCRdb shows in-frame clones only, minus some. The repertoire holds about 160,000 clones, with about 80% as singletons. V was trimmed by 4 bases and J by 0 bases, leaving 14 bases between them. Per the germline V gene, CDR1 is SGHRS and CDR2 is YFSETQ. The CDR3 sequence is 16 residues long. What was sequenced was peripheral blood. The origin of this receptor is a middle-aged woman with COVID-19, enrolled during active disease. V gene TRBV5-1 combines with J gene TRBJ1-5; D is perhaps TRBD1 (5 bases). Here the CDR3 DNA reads TGCGCCAGCAGCCCCCAGCCTCAGGGTAGCAATCAGCCCCAGCATTTT. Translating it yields CASSPQPQGSNQPQHF.